The 16 T cell receptor beta chains presented below share a single source sample, sequenced in a study of OX40 agonist ivuxolimab in advanced cancers. The repertoire was sequenced with immunoSEQ multiplex PCR; TCRdb's copy has only in-frame clones and lacks some. Of 100,000 to 150,000 clones listed, around 90% are singletons. The sequenced sample was CD4+ or CD8+ T cells sorted from blood, obtained in a trial of the OX40 agonist ivuxolimab. These receptor sequences come from an adult with an advanced solid tumor such as melanoma, head and neck, liver or kidney cancer.

The chain employs TRBV9 and TRBJ1-2; 8 bases line up with TRBD1. With 4 bases clipped from V and 8 bases from J, the junction kept 7 bases outside the gene matches. The CDR3 sequence is 13 residues long. Germline V lookup: CDR1 SGDLS, CDR2 YYNGEE. Here the CDR3 DNA reads TGTGCCAGCAGCCCACAGACAGGGGACGGCTACACCTTC. Its translation: CASSPQTGDGYTF.

J is TRBJ2-7 and V is TRBV18; D is uncertain. V lost 2 bases and J lost 0, with 14 bases in between. The CDR3 contains 16 residues. Germline CDR1 and CDR2: KGHSH and LQKENI. The chain's CDR3 is CASSPIFDSSSYEQYF. CDR3 in DNA: TGTGCCAGCTCACCAATCTTTGACTCGAGCTCCTACGAGCAGTACTTC.

This clone was recorded once. The gene calls are TRBV28 and TRBJ1-2, with 7 bases that match TRBD1. With V trimmed by 8 bases and J by 4 bases, 10 bases remained unmatched. Germline loops: CDR1 MDHEN, CDR2 SYDVKM. CDR3 length equals 14 residues. The CDR3 sequence: CASLKTGRLYGYTF. CDR3 sequence (DNA): TGTGCCAGCCTAAAGACAGGGCGGCTCTATGGCTACACCTTC.

The chain uses TRBV11-3 and TRBJ2-3, with TRBD2 as a possible D gene (6 bases). This CDR3 contains 16 residues. Germline CDR1 and CDR2: SGHNT and YENEEA. Trimming cost V 5 bases and J 0 bases, with 15 bases left between them. CDR3 residues: CASSPIRTTSTDTQYF. CDR3 sequence (DNA): TGTGCCAGCAGCCCTATACGGACTACCAGCACAGATACGCAGTATTTT.

The chain carries TRBV6-1 and TRBJ2-7, with D uncertain. The CDR3 spans 12 residues. V gave up 5 bases and J gave up 9 bases, with 14 bases separating them. Looked up from germline, CDR1 is MNHNS and CDR2 is SASEGT. The CDR3 sequence is CASSKLTERQYF. In DNA, the CDR3 is TGTGCCAGCAGTAAACTTACCGAGAGGCAGTACTTC.

The CDR3 region is CASSPVRYTDTQYF. The CDR3 DNA follows: TGTGCCAGCAGTCCCGTGCGGTACACAGATACGCAGTATTTT. The V call is TRBV6-5, the J call TRBJ2-3, with no clear D. The CDR3 is made up of 14 amino acids. The V gene's germline CDR1 is MNHEY and CDR2 SVGAGI. V dropped 5 bases and J dropped 2 bases, with 11 bases sitting between them.

The genes are TRBV28 and TRBJ2-5, with TRBD1 as a possible D gene (6 bases). Trimming removed 4 bases at V and 5 bases at J, with 11 bases between. The length of the CDR3 is 13 residues. In germline, CDR1 is MDHEN, CDR2 SYDVKM. CDR3: CASSSQGTETQYF. CDR3 nucleotide sequence: TGTGCCAGCAGTTCCCAGGGGACGGAGACCCAGTACTTC. Filled out from reference TRBV28 and TRBJ2-5, the complete variable domain reads DVKVTQSSRYLVKRTGEKVFLECVQDMDHENMFWYRQDPGLGLRLIYFSYDVKMKEKGDIPEGYSVSREKKERFSLILESASTNQTSMYLCASSSQGTETQYFGPGTRLLVL.

The chain has TRBV2 and TRBJ1-5; 7 nucleotides line up with TRBD1. Losses at the gene ends were 8 bases for V and 0 bases for J; bases not matched to a gene: 7. The CDR3 totals 15 residues. The germline V gene encodes CDR1 SNHLY and CDR2 FYNNEI. CDR3 in DNA: TGTGCCAGCCAAGACAGGGATTATAGCAATCAGCCCCAGCATTTT. It is translated as CASQDRDYSNQPQHF.

The chain employs TRBV5-1 and TRBJ1-6; D gene uncertain. V gave up 2 bases and J gave up 3 bases, with 9 bases separating them. This CDR3 spans 15 amino acids. Germline V CDR1 and CDR2: SGHRS, YFSETQ. DNA of the CDR3: TGCGCCAGCAGCTTAAGCTCGGACTATAATTCACCCCTCCACTTT. Amino acid sequence: CASSLSSDYNSPLHF.

V is TRBV7-4 and J is TRBJ1-1, with TRBD1 matching 7 bases. Germline V gene sequence: CDR1 SGHVT, CDR2 SQSDAQ. The CDR3 contains 14 residues. Trimming removed 0 bases from V and 4 bases from J; junction bases left unmatched: 2. The CDR3 coding sequence is TGTGCCAGCAGCTTAGCGCAGGGGGGCACTGAAGCTTTCTTT. This gives the protein CASSLAQGGTEAFF.

The chain uses TRBV10-2 and TRBJ1-5; 9 positions agree with TRBD1. V was clipped by 3 bases and J by 6 bases; unmatched bases: 3. Germline V gene lookup returns CDR1 WSHSY and CDR2 SAAADI. This CDR3 contains 14 residues. The CDR3 DNA reads as TGCGCCAGCAGTGAACAGGGGGCCTTTCAGCCCCAGCATTTT. It yields the protein CASSEQGAFQPQHF.

The chain uses TRBV5-1 and TRBJ2-5, with 8 nucleotides matching TRBD2. Germline V gene lookup returns CDR1 SGHRS and CDR2 YFSETQ. The length of the CDR3 is 14 residues. V lost 5 bases to trimming and J lost 1 base; unmatched junction nucleotides: 4. The CDR3 DNA sequence: TGCGCCAGCAGGACTAGCGCGAGCCAAGAGACCCAGTACTTC. Translation: CASRTSASQETQYF.

This rearrangement joins TRBV28 to TRBJ1-2, with D perhaps matching TRBD1 (5 bases). Germline-derived CDR1 and CDR2 are MDHEN and SYDVKM. This CDR3 region has 17 residues. V dropped 5 bases and J dropped 5 bases, with 24 bases sitting between them. CDR3 nucleotides: TGTGCCAGCAGTCCCTATTCCTCCCCGGGGGAGAGGTATGGCTACACCTTC. This gives the protein CASSPYSSPGERYGYTF.

Here the CDR3 reads CASSPPFGGSYEQYF. The CDR3 DNA reads as TGTGCCAGCTCACCACCCTTCGGCGGTTCCTACGAGCAGTACTTC. The chain links TRBV18 to TRBJ2-7; D remains ambiguous. The CDR3 has 15 residues. Trimming took 0 bases from V and 1 from J, leaving 10 bases between them. Germline lookup yields CDR1 KGHSH and CDR2 LQKENI.

The chain links TRBV27 to TRBJ1-1; D gene unclear. Germline lookup yields CDR1 MNHEY and CDR2 SMNVEV (reference sequence). This CDR3 has 12 residues. Between the trimmed V and J ends, which lost 7 bases and 6 bases, there was a span of 12 bases. CDR3: CASTTKKPEAFF. CDR3 coding DNA: TGTGCCAGCACCACCAAAAAACCTGAAGCTTTCTTT.

The J gene is TRBJ2-2, the V gene TRBV15; the D is unclear. Between the trimmed V and J ends, which lost 0 bases and 4 bases, there was a span of 12 bases. This CDR3 has 16 amino acids. Germline loops: CDR1 LNHNV, CDR2 YYDKDF (reference sequence). CDR3 DNA: TGTGCCACCAGCAGAGATCCTGCTCGGCGCACCGGGGAGCTGTTTTTT. This translates into CATSRDPARRTGELFF.